The clone carrying this T cell receptor (beta chain) appeared many times. Constant-region reverse primers amplified full-length variable regions, followed by semi-nested Nested Universal Primer A PCR. TCRdb ran MiXCR on the 5' RACE reads and lists one entry per CDR3 protein. Among approximately 23,000 distinct CDR3 sequences listed, under 40% were seen once. The CDR3 has 17 residues. V was clipped by 3 bases and J by 1 base; unmatched bases: 14. Germline V gene sequence: CDR1 DFQATT, CDR2 SNEGSKA (reference sequence). The clonotype was recovered from a female donor with breast cancer. Material for sequencing was tumor-infiltrating naive CD4+ T cells sorted from the breast tumor. Noted subset: naive CD4+ T cells, CD4+CD45RA+CD25-. The rearrangement uses TRBV20-1 and TRBJ2-5; 7 nucleotides agree with TRBD2. The CDR3 DNA follows: TGCAGTGCTAGCGAGGGAAGTGGGACTACCTCCCAAGAGACCCAGTACTTC. Translated: CSASEGSGTTSQETQYF.